These 22 T cell receptor beta chains share one sample of origin, sequenced in a study of control samples from healthy donors and cancer patients. TCRdb's copy holds only in-frame clones and misses some; the assay was immunoSEQ multiplex PCR. The data hold 75,000 to 100,000 clones, with roughly four fifths observed a single time. Material: blood. Every receptor here comes from a man in his fifties or sixties in good health.

The table lists this clone with a few counts. The chain has TRBV2 and TRBJ1-5; D remains unclear. Germline CDR1 SNHLY, CDR2 FYNNEI. V was shortened by 6 bases and J by 0 bases, with 9 bases between the two germline ends. The CDR3 extends over 14 amino acids. In nucleotides, the CDR3 is TGTGCCAGCAGCCTAGAGTATAGCAATCAGCCCCAGCATTTT. It encodes CASSLEYSNQPQHF.

This sequence joins TRBV4-1 and TRBJ1-4, with D uncertain. This CDR3 comprises 15 residues. Trimming pared 0 bases from V and 0 bases from J, leaving 5 bases between. The germline CDR1 and CDR2 sequences are MGHRA and YSYEKL. This CDR3 reads CASSQDRTTNEKLFF. The CDR3 coding sequence is TGCGCCAGCAGCCAAGATAGAACAACTAATGAAAAACTGTTTTTT.

The rearrangement links TRBV7-9 to TRBJ2-5, with unresolved D. Germline V gives CDR1 SEHNR, CDR2 FQNEAQ (reference sequence). V was pared by 5 bases and J by 3 bases, with 10 bases between. CDR3 length equals 13 residues. Written as DNA, the CDR3 is TGTGCCAGCAGCCCCGACATCAAAGAGACCCAGTACTTC. Translating gives CASSPDIKETQYF.

This chain connects TRBV6-6 to TRBJ2-7, with a tentative D call TRBD2 (6 bases). V was clipped by 6 bases and J by 5 bases, with 20 bases between them. The germline V gene encodes CDR1 MNHNY and CDR2 SVGAGI (reference sequence). The length of the CDR3 is 15 residues. The CDR3 loop is CASRNGMGGGHEQYF. The CDR3, as DNA: TGTGCCAGCAGAAATGGTATGGGGGGAGGCCACGAGCAGTACTTC.

This CDR3 is CASSLGAGGPQHF. Here the CDR3 DNA reads TGTGCCAGCAGCTTGGGGGCTGGCGGGCCCCAGCATTTT. The rearrangement links TRBV7-9 to TRBJ1-5, with a weak D call TRBD1 (6 bases). The CDR3 is made up of 13 amino acids. V shed 3 bases and J shed 9 bases, with 12 bases lying between them. From germline, CDR1 is SEHNR and CDR2 FQNEAQ (reference sequence).

The chain links TRBV29-1 to TRBJ2-2, with 11 bases identical to TRBD1. Per the germline V gene, CDR1 is SQVTM and CDR2 is ANQGSEA. V was clipped by 6 bases and J by 3 bases; unmatched bases: 3. The CDR3 length is 14 residues. The CDR3 loop reads CSVRTGGDTGELFF. The CDR3 nucleotides read TGCAGCGTGAGGACAGGGGGCGACACCGGGGAGCTGTTTTTT.

J is TRBJ2-2 and V is TRBV3-1 (or the pseudogene TRBV3-2), with 8 bases fitting TRBD1. The CDR3 totals 16 residues. V trimming: 4 bases; J trimming: 6 bases; junction bases outside the gene matches: 10. From germline, CDR1 is LGHDT and CDR2 YNNKEL (reference sequence). CDR3 protein: CASSRRSQGAAGELFF. CDR3 in DNA: TGTGCCAGCAGCCGAAGGAGCCAGGGGGCGGCCGGGGAGCTGTTTTTT.

V is TRBV4-2 and J is TRBJ2-7; no reliable D call. The CDR3 has 13 residues. Germline assignment: CDR1 LGHNA and CDR2 YNFKEQ. V gave up 0 bases and J gave up 4 bases, with 7 bases separating them. This CDR3 reads CASSQEMAYEQYF. The CDR3 DNA reads TGTGCCAGCAGCCAAGAGATGGCGTACGAGCAGTACTTC.

V gene TRBV6-4 combines with J gene TRBJ1-5; D unclear. Per the germline V gene, CDR1 is MRHNA and CDR2 is SNTAGT. The CDR3 spans 14 residues. The V and J ends lost 7 bases and 6 bases respectively, with 16 bases between them. The CDR3 reads CASICPGWGQPQHF. In nucleotides, the CDR3 is TGTGCCAGCATATGCCCTGGGTGGGGTCAGCCCCAGCATTTT.

The chain couples TRBV5-1 to TRBJ2-2; 10 bases agree with TRBD2. CDR1 is SGHRS and CDR2 is YFSETQ in the germline V gene. Germline trimming cut 2 bases from V and 8 bases from J; bases unmatched to any gene: 18. This CDR3 has 19 residues. The CDR3 coding sequence is TGCGCCAGCAGCTTAGTTTTAGCGGGAGGCCTCACGAGCGAAGGGGAGCTGTTTTTT. Translated: CASSLVLAGGLTSEGELFF. The whole variable domain, remainder taken from reference TRBV5-1 and TRBJ2-2, is KAGVTQTPRYLIKTRGQQVTLSCSPISGHRSVSWYQQTPGQGLQFLFEYFSETQRNKGNFPGRFSGRQFSNSRSEMNVSTLELGDSALYLCASSLVLAGGLTSEGELFFGEGSRLTVL.

This clone was observed a handful of times. J is TRBJ2-7 and V is TRBV19, with D unresolved. CDR3 length equals 15 residues. V was pared by 3 bases and J by 0 bases, with 12 bases between. Germline CDR1 LNHDA, CDR2 SQIVND (reference sequence). The CDR3 protein is CASSIFGESSYEQYF. The CDR3 region has the DNA TGTGCCAGTAGTATTTTTGGAGAAAGCTCCTACGAGCAGTACTTC. Together with reference TRBV19 and TRBJ2-7, the CDR3 gives the full variable domain: DGGITQSPKYLFRKEGQNVTLSCEQNLNHDAMYWYRQDPGQGLRLIYYSQIVNDFQKGDIAEGYSVSREKKESFPLTVTSAQKNPTAFYLCASSIFGESSYEQYFGPGTRLTVT.

The rearrangement links TRBV15 to TRBJ2-4; D may be TRBD2 (5 bases). V dropped 1 base and J dropped 6 bases, with 7 bases sitting between them. Germline values: CDR1 LNHNV, CDR2 YYDKDF (reference sequence). The CDR3 contains 13 residues. CDR3 nucleotides: TGTGCCACCAGCAGAGGTCGGGGAAACATTCAGTACTTC. Its translation: CATSRGRGNIQYF.

This chain links TRBV7-8 with TRBJ2-7; 14 bases match TRBD2. The CDR3 is made up of 15 amino acids. Germline V lookup: CDR1 SGHVS, CDR2 FQNEAQ. V shed 3 bases and J 4 bases; nucleotides not matched to a gene: 2. As DNA, the CDR3 is TGTGCCAGCAGCTTGGGACTAGCGGGAGCTTACGAGCAGTACTTC. Its protein is CASSLGLAGAYEQYF.

This chain uses TRBV2 with TRBJ2-3; D remains unclear. The germline V and J ends were trimmed by 7 bases and 2 bases, with 13 bases remaining between them. CDR1 and CDR2 (germline): SNHLY, FYNNEI. There are 14 residues in the CDR3. CDR3 bases: TGTGCCAGCATCAAGGGCGCAGTCACAGATACGCAGTATTTT. It yields the protein CASIKGAVTDTQYF.

This sequence joins TRBV9 and TRBJ2-5, with TRBD2 matching 7 bases. The length of the CDR3 is 14 residues. CDR1 and CDR2 from the germline V gene are SGDLS and YYNGEE. The J segment lost 1 base and the V segment lost 4 bases, leaving 4 bases of the junction unmatched. The CDR3 nucleotides read TGTGCCAGCAGCCCGCGGGGGTCCCAAGAGACCCAGTACTTC. Protein sequence: CASSPRGSQETQYF.

This clone was found a few times. The CDR3, as DNA: TGTGCCAGCAGCTTAAACGCGGGCGTTCCCACTGAAGCTTTCTTT. It translates to CASSLNAGVPTEAFF. The chain recombines TRBV11-2 with TRBJ1-1, with D unclear. Germline CDR1 and CDR2: SGHAT and FQNNGV. The V and J ends lost 2 bases and 4 bases respectively, with 14 bases between them. The CDR3 runs to 15 residues.

The sample holds one count of this clone. DNA for the CDR3: TGTGCCAGCAGCAACACTGGGACAGGCTTATTTGGCTACACCTTC. This gives the protein CASSNTGTGLFGYTF. The chain couples TRBV5-6 to TRBJ1-2; 8 bases map to TRBD1. This CDR3 has 15 amino acids. With V trimmed by 4 bases and J by 7 bases, 12 bases remained unmatched. The germline CDR1 and CDR2 sequences are SGHDT and YYEEEE.

This chain uses TRBV11-2 with TRBJ2-1, with 7 bases that match TRBD2. Losses at the gene ends were 5 bases for V and 10 bases for J; bases not matched to a gene: 14. The germline V gene has CDR1 SGHAT and CDR2 FQNNGV. The CDR3 loop spans 15 amino acids. The CDR3 nucleotides read TGTGCCAGCAGCCCTAGCGGCCAGGGAGGTTTGGAGCAGTTCTTC. Residues: CASSPSGQGGLEQFF.

Here the CDR3 reads CASSISSGSQPQHF. CDR3 coding DNA: TGTGCCAGTAGTATTAGTTCAGGGAGTCAGCCCCAGCATTTT. The chain is built from TRBV19 and TRBJ1-5; a possible D gene is TRBD1 (5 bases). The CDR3 has 14 residues. Trimming cost V 3 bases and J 6 bases, with 12 bases left between them. From germline, CDR1 is LNHDA and CDR2 SQIVND (reference sequence).

The rearrangement links TRBV27 to TRBJ1-1; unclear D gene. The CDR3 runs to 14 residues. CDR1 and CDR2 from the germline V gene are MNHEY and SMNVEV (reference sequence). V lost 11 bases to trimming and J lost 1 base, with 17 bases between them. The DNA for the CDR3 is TGTGCCTCCTCCTTTAACTCTGCGAACACTGAAGCTTTCTTT. It translates to CASSFNSANTEAFF.

The chain has TRBV9 and TRBJ1-1; D is perhaps TRBD1 (5 bases). CDR1 is SGDLS and CDR2 is YYNGEE in the germline V gene. V dropped 6 bases and J dropped 5 bases, with 8 bases sitting between them. CDR3 size: 11 residues. CDR3: CASTPGTEAFF. The DNA for the CDR3 is TGTGCCAGCACTCCAGGGACTGAAGCTTTCTTT. Full variable domain (outside the CDR3, taken from reference TRBV9 and TRBJ1-1): DSGVTQTPKHLITATGQRVTLRCSPRSGDLSVYWYQQSLDQGLQFLIQYYNGEERAKGNILERFSAQQFPDLHSELNLSSLELGDSALYFCASTPGTEAFFGQGTRLTVV.

V is TRBV6-1 and J is TRBJ2-2; D remains ambiguous. The CDR3 runs 13 residues. Between the trimmed V and J ends, which lost 3 bases and 2 bases, there was a span of 4 bases. The germline CDR1 and CDR2 sequences are MNHNS and SASEGT. CDR3 in amino acids: CASSDRNTGELFF. The CDR3 bases are TGTGCCAGCAGTGACCGAAACACCGGGGAGCTGTTTTTT.